These 5 T cell receptor beta chains came from one sample sequenced in a study of blood T cell repertoires in COVID-19. The repertoire was sequenced with immunoSEQ multiplex PCR; TCRdb's copy has only in-frame clones and lacks some. In the table there are 360,000 or so clones, roughly four fifths of which are singletons. The sequencing sample was made of PBMCs or T cells enriched from blood (not recorded which). These receptors all stem from a woman aged 50 to 60 who had recovered from COVID-19.

The rearrangement joins TRBV6-5 to TRBJ1-5, with 7 positions matching TRBD1. CDR1 MNHEY and CDR2 SVGAGI come from the germline V gene. The CDR3 spans 13 residues. V was clipped by 6 bases and J by 7 bases; unmatched bases: 6. For the CDR3, the DNA is TGTGCCAGCAGCGAGGGGGCCGGGCAGCCCCAGCATTTT. Translated: CASSEGAGQPQHF.

The chain is built from TRBV21-1 and TRBJ2-3; the table names TRBD1, a call not compared with the DNA. TRBV21-1 is a known pseudogene. The CDR3 runs 12 residues. CDR3 protein: CASSKVADTQYF. The CDR3 coding sequence is TGTGCCAGCAGCAAAGTGGCCGATACGCAGTATTTT.

The CDR3 is CASSEGDRGRGGPQYF. CDR3 sequence (DNA): TGTGCCAGCAGTGAAGGGGACAGGGGCCGGGGCGGCCCACAGTACTTC. This chain uses TRBV6-4 with TRBJ2-7; TRBD1 aligns across 10 bases. J was trimmed by 10 bases and V by 3 bases; bases with no gene match: 15. Germline V gene lookup returns CDR1 MRHNA and CDR2 SNTAGT. CDR3 size: 16 residues.

This clone was detected once. The gene calls are TRBV6-5 and TRBJ2-7; 12 bases line up with TRBD2. Germline lookup yields CDR1 MNHEY and CDR2 SVGAGI. The CDR3 is 14 amino acids. The ends lost 7 bases at V and 4 bases at J; junction bases unmatched: 5. Here the CDR3 DNA reads TGTGCCAGCACTTCTAGCGGGGGGGCGTACGAGCAGTACTTC. As protein: CASTSSGGAYEQYF.

The chain carries TRBV6-5 and TRBJ1-2, with D unclear. The CDR3 is 15 residues long. Trimming cost V 0 bases and J 2 bases, with 10 bases left between them. Germline CDR1 and CDR2: MNHEY and SVGAGI. The CDR3 DNA reads as TGTGCCAGCAGTTACTCGATCTTGCAGAACTATGGCTACACCTTC. Protein sequence: CASSYSILQNYGYTF.